This T cell receptor beta chain was sequenced for a study of T cell responses to AZD1222 COVID-19 vaccine. Whole-study results and caveats: Without day 14 samples, only post-peak T cell repertoires were studied. Spike-specific TCR breadth and depth rose after two AZD1222 doses. At baseline, just six or seven AZD1222 recipients tested seropositive.

Germline lookup yields CDR1 SGHAT and CDR2 FQNNGV. CDR3 length: 13 residues. Comments on this clone: What it recognizes is unknown. Sequence at one end of the junction differs from germline and may be a read error.

The data were produced by immunoSEQ multiplex PCR, yet TCRdb's version contains in-frame clones alone and is incomplete. The sample yields 180,000 or so clones, 85% to 90% seen once. This clonotype was sampled from an adult in good health. Sequencing used peripheral blood, obtained on day 0 of AZD1222 vaccination. The chain combines TRBV11-2 with TRBJ2-3; D might be TRBD1 (6 bases). The DNA of the CDR3 is TGTGCCAGCAGATTAGGGGGACCAGATACGCAGTATTTT. Amino acid sequence: CASRLGGPDTQYF.